This entry lists 12 T cell receptor beta chains sequenced from one sample in a study of T cells in Graves' hyperthyroidism and ophthalmopathy. Amplification yielded TCR beta CDR3 regions, with RNA transcripts as the source. TCR CDR3 underwent first-round RT-PCR with the HTBI primer set. TCRdb independently ran MiXCR on the multiplex PCR reads; one entry per CDR3 protein. In the table there are around 420,000 distinct CDR3 sequences, 15% to 19% of which are singletons. The sequenced sample was blood. These receptors came from a young woman with Graves' hyperthyroidism.

The chain recombines TRBV3-1 with TRBJ2-5, with TRBD1 matching 10 bases. After removal of 4 bases from V and 0 bases from J, the junction contained 2 bases not matched to a gene. Germline CDR1 LGHDT, CDR2 YNNKEL (reference sequence). The CDR3 consists of 15 residues. The CDR3, as DNA: TGTGCCAGCAGCCGGGGACAGGGGTACCAAGAGACCCAGTACTTC. It encodes CASSRGQGYQETQYF.

This clonotype was observed a single time. The chain uses TRBV27 and TRBJ1-2; tentative D call: TRBD1 (5 bases). Per germline, CDR1 MNHEY and CDR2 SMNVEV (reference sequence). Trimming shortened V by 4 bases and J by 5 bases, and 8 bases separated the two germline ends. The CDR3 consists of 12 residues. CDR3 region: CASSSGHYGYTF. The CDR3 nucleotides are TGTGCCAGCAGTTCGGGGCATTATGGCTACACCTTC.

This clonotype has a single count. This rearrangement joins TRBV27 to TRBJ2-7, with no clear D. Germline-derived CDR1 and CDR2 are MNHEY and SMNVEV (reference sequence). Trimming shortened V by 6 bases and J by 3 bases, and 21 bases separated the two germline ends. This CDR3 contains 16 residues. The CDR3 protein is CASSTLLGSDDYEQYF. CDR3 nucleotides: TGTGCCAGCAGCACGCTCCTAGGTTCGGACGACTACGAGCAGTACTTC.

This clonotype showed up many times. V gene TRBV10-3 combines with J gene TRBJ1-1; D might be TRBD1 (6 bases). CDR1 is ENHRY, CDR2 SYGVKD, per germline. Trimming removed 7 bases at V and 1 base at J, with 13 bases between. The CDR3 is made up of 14 amino acids. The CDR3 sequence is CAITKSDRNTEAFF. The CDR3, as DNA: TGTGCCATCACCAAATCGGACAGGAACACTGAAGCTTTCTTT.

This clonotype was detected ten times or more. The chain combines TRBV24-1 with TRBJ1-2; the D is unclear. Germline V gene data show CDR1 as KGHDR and CDR2 as SFDVKD. The length of the CDR3 is 11 residues. Trimming took off 9 bases at V and 8 bases at J, with 12 bases between the two ends. In DNA form, the CDR3 reads TGTGCCACCGATGCGGGCCACGGCTACACCTTC. Translation: CATDAGHGYTF.

This clonotype has at least ten counts. The chain recombines TRBV5-4 with TRBJ1-2, with no clear D. The CDR3 sequence is 15 residues long. Between the trimmed V and J ends, which lost 1 base and 5 bases, there was a span of 15 bases. Germline V gene sequence: CDR1 SGHNT, CDR2 YYREEE (reference sequence). CDR3 protein: CASSLRREKSYGYTF. The CDR3 coding sequence is TGTGCCAGCAGCTTGCGCCGGGAGAAATCTTATGGCTACACCTTC.

Many counts were recorded for this clonotype. V gene TRBV6-4 combines with J gene TRBJ2-2; the D is unclear. Germline lookup yields CDR1 MRHNA and CDR2 SNTAGT. V lost 4 bases, J lost 7 bases, and 13 bases lay in between. The CDR3 has 14 amino acids. CDR3 loop: CASSADGTNGELFF. CDR3 DNA: TGTGCCAGCAGTGCTGACGGTACTAACGGGGAGCTGTTTTTT.

This clonotype was seen ten or more times. This chain links TRBV24-1 with TRBJ2-3; D is uncertain. The V gene lost 4 bases and the J gene lost 0 bases, with 10 bases spanning the gap. CDR3 length: 15 residues. Germline V gene lookup returns CDR1 KGHDR and CDR2 SFDVKD. The CDR3 region has the DNA TGTGCCACCAGTGACGCGGAGAAAAGCACAGATACGCAGTATTTT. Protein sequence: CATSDAEKSTDTQYF.

A few counts support this clonotype. The chain links TRBV29-1 to TRBJ2-6; tentatively, D is TRBD1 (5 bases). The CDR3 sequence is 15 residues long. The V and J ends lost 6 bases and 2 bases respectively, with 14 bases between them. The germline gives CDR1 SQVTM, CDR2 ANQGSEA. The CDR3 DNA follows: TGCAGCGTAATAAGGGGTAGTACTGGGGCCAACGTCCTGACTTTC. This translates into CSVIRGSTGANVLTF.

J is TRBJ2-7 and V is TRBV28; D is possibly TRBD1 (6 bases). The ends were cut back, 1 base at V and 3 bases at J, with 13 bases in the middle. Germline V CDR1 and CDR2: MDHEN, SYDVKM. The CDR3 loop spans 15 amino acids. CDR3 region: CASSLLQDSFYEQYF. The CDR3 DNA is TGTGCCAGCAGTTTATTGCAGGACAGTTTCTACGAGCAGTACTTC.

This clonotype occurred many times. The chain couples TRBV6-5 to TRBJ1-1, with 7 bases that match TRBD1. Trimming removed 2 bases from V and 5 bases from J; junction bases left unmatched: 8. The germline CDR1 and CDR2 sequences are MNHEY and SVGAGI. CDR3 length equals 15 residues. The CDR3 bases are TGTGCCAGCAGTTACCCACGGACAGGCGGGACTGAAGCTTTCTTT. Protein: CASSYPRTGGTEAFF.

The rearrangement uses TRBV6-1 and TRBJ2-1; the match to TRBD2 covers 7 bases. Germline V CDR1 and CDR2: MNHNS, SASEGT. Unmatched junction bases numbered 11, after V lost 5 bases and J lost 7 bases. The CDR3 length is 15 residues. As DNA, the CDR3 is TGTGCCAGCAGTCCCCTCGGGGGAGGGAAAAATGAGCAGTTCTTC. It translates to CASSPLGGGKNEQFF.